This passage covers 5 T cell receptor beta chains from one sample sequenced in a study of immune characterization of retroperitoneal liposarcoma. MiXCR, run by TCRdb on the PCR reads, gives a single entry per CDR3 protein. The table records about 12,000 distinct CDR3 sequences, about 50% of them present only once. Sequencing used tumor tissue. Receptor source: a female donor with retroperitoneal liposarcoma.

This clonotype was seen at least ten times. V gene TRBV6-1 combines with J gene TRBJ2-1, with 16 bases aligning to TRBD2. Per the germline V gene, CDR1 is MNHNS and CDR2 is SASEGT. The CDR3 spans 17 residues. V gave up 5 bases and J gave up 7 bases; unmatched junction bases: 8. The CDR3 coding sequence is TGTGCCAGCAGTTTGGGACTAGCGGGGGGGCCGGGGAATGAGCAGTTCTTC. Protein sequence: CASSLGLAGGPGNEQFF.

The chain employs TRBV27 and TRBJ2-5; tentatively, D is TRBD2 (6 bases). Germline lookup yields CDR1 MNHEY and CDR2 SMNVEV (reference sequence). Trimming stripped 7 bases from V and 4 bases from J, with 13 bases between. The CDR3 runs to 13 residues. This CDR3 reads CASTTLGGETQYF. The CDR3 DNA reads as TGTGCCAGCACTACCCTGGGGGGAGAGACCCAGTACTTC.

This clonotype was detected ten times or more. The chain uses TRBV25-1 and TRBJ2-6; no clear D gene. The germline CDR1 and CDR2 sequences are MGHDK and SYGVNS. This CDR3 region has 14 residues. CDR3 in DNA: TGTGCTTCTCGTAGTCATTCTGGGGCCAACGTCCTGACTTTC. The encoded protein is CASRSHSGANVLTF.

A few counts support this clonotype. This chain joins TRBV27 and TRBJ2-1, with 7 bases fitting TRBD2. Per germline, CDR1 MNHEY and CDR2 SMNVEV (reference sequence). The CDR3 is 15 residues long. Trimming took 0 bases from V and 2 from J; bases not matched to a gene: 1. The CDR3 reads CASSLSGGAYNEQFF. CDR3 in DNA: TGTGCCAGCAGTTTATCGGGGGGGGCCTACAATGAGCAGTTCTTC.

Points on this clonotype: A read error may explain this, as a much larger clone is one base away. The J gene is TRBJ2-3, the V gene TRBV6-8; D gene unclear. V was trimmed by 11 bases and J by 6 bases, leaving 9 bases between them. Germline CDR1 and CDR2: MNHGY and SAAAGT. CDR3 length: 10 amino acids. This CDR3 reads CARRRDTQYF. DNA for the CDR3: TGTGCCCGCCGGCGGGATACGCAGTATTTT.